The T cell receptor beta chain under discussion was sequenced for a study of blood T cells in healthy people across ages. Across the whole study: Per two T cells, template switching captured roughly one barcoded beta molecule.

This clonotype turned up a few times. As yet, its antigen is unknown. The second PCR ran about 7 to 12 cycles with a sample-barcoded 5' primer and J-beta primers. Every cDNA was tagged by a template-switch adaptor with 12 random nucleotides. TCRdb fed the 5' RACE reads into MiXCR, producing one record per CDR3 protein. The sample carries about 1.1 million distinct CDR3 sequences, more than 30% recorded once. With 3 bases clipped from V and 8 bases from J, the junction kept 10 bases outside the gene matches. Germline CDR1 reads SGDLS; CDR2 reads YYNGEE. The CDR3 contains 15 residues. PBMCs were isolated at a quantity of at least 6.5 million per sample. Study-level findings and limits: A roughly linear fall in TCR beta diversity per million T cells was seen with increasing age.

Sequenced: blood. The sequence was collected from a man younger than 35 in good health. The chain joins TRBV9 to TRBJ1-2; 10 nucleotides match TRBD1. As DNA, the CDR3 is TGTGCCAGCAGCGGGAGCGGGACAGGGGAAGGCGGCTACACCTTC. It encodes CASSGSGTGEGGYTF.